These T cell receptor beta chains were read from a single sample in a study of T-cell memory formation after mild COVID-19. TCRdb re-called the 5' RACE reads with MiXCR, one entry per CDR3 protein. Among under 300,000 distinct CDR3 sequences listed, roughly 17% were seen once. The sequencing sample was made of PBMCs or a T cell subset sorted from them (not recorded which). The receptors were sampled from a man younger than 35 who had mild COVID-19 (a few samples of this study predate the infection). Cell type and time point are not known. CDR3s include the opening cysteine and the closing phenylalanine or tryptophan. Each record gives: clone size, J gene, D gene, V gene, CDR3 DNA, CDR3 protein. The D gene is left open where the match is weak. Some rows mark clone size as missing; the rest say once, few, many or name a class of expanded clone.

clone_size: few; j_call: TRBJ1-1; d_call: TRBD1; v_call: TRBV5-6; cdr3_nt: TGTGCCAGCAGCCTAGGGGGCTTTGGGTTGAACACTGAAGCTTTCTTT; cdr3_aa: CASSLGGFGLNTEAFF
clone_size: .; j_call: TRBJ1-6; d_call: .; v_call: TRBV6-5; cdr3_nt: TGTGCCAGCAGTTACTCTTTTCGGGCTCGGTATAATTCACCCCTCCACTTT; cdr3_aa: CASSYSFRARYNSPLHF
clone_size: few; j_call: TRBJ1-3; d_call: .; v_call: TRBV4-1; cdr3_nt: TGCGCCAGCAGCCAAGGGTTGAGGGGGAGCTCTGGAAACACCATATATTTT; cdr3_aa: CASSQGLRGSSGNTIYF
clone_size: .; j_call: TRBJ2-3; d_call: .; v_call: TRBV6-2/TRBV6-3; cdr3_nt: TGTGCCAGCAGTCCCCGGAGGATAGATACGCAGTATTTT; cdr3_aa: CASSPRRIDTQYF
clone_size: .; j_call: TRBJ1-1; d_call: .; v_call: TRBV20-1; cdr3_nt: TGCAGTACCCTTACTTTGAACACTGAAGCTTTCTTT; cdr3_aa: CSTLTLNTEAFF
clone_size: .; j_call: TRBJ2-1; d_call: .; v_call: TRBV21-1; cdr3_nt: TGTGCCAGCAGCCCTCCGGGACTCCAAAGCTCCTACAATGAGCAGTTCTTC; cdr3_aa: CASSPPGLQSSYNEQFF
clone_size: many; j_call: TRBJ2-5; d_call: .; v_call: TRBV28; cdr3_nt: TGTGCCAGCAGTGGGCGCGACCAAGAGACCCAGTACTTC; cdr3_aa: CASSGRDQETQYF
clone_size: .; j_call: TRBJ2-2; d_call: .; v_call: TRBV5-1; cdr3_nt: TGCGCCAGCAGCTTGATTCCCGGTCCCGGGGAGCTGTTTTTT; cdr3_aa: CASSLIPGPGELFF
clone_size: few; j_call: TRBJ2-1; d_call: .; v_call: TRBV6-1; cdr3_nt: TGTGCCAGCAGCCTCGATGGGGCCGCCTACAATGAGCAGTTCTTC; cdr3_aa: CASSLDGAAYNEQFF
clone_size: .; j_call: TRBJ1-6; d_call: .; v_call: TRBV7-2; cdr3_nt: TGTGCCAGCAGCCCCACTCAGAGAGAGATTAATTCACCCCTCCACTTT; cdr3_aa: CASSPTQREINSPLHF
clone_size: few; j_call: TRBJ1-2; d_call: .; v_call: TRBV20-1; cdr3_nt: TGCAGTGCTAGAGATCGATCAGGCTTATATGGCTACACCTTC; cdr3_aa: CSARDRSGLYGYTF
clone_size: .; j_call: TRBJ2-2; d_call: TRBD1; v_call: TRBV11-3; cdr3_nt: TGTGCCAGCAGCCCAAGAGGGACAGGGGACCGGGGGGAGCTGTTTTTT; cdr3_aa: CASSPRGTGDRGELFF
clone_size: .; j_call: TRBJ2-6; d_call: .; v_call: TRBV5-1; cdr3_nt: TGCGCCAGCAGCGTTGACCCATCTGGGGCCAACGTCCTGACTTTC; cdr3_aa: CASSVDPSGANVLTF
clone_size: many; j_call: TRBJ2-1; d_call: .; v_call: TRBV5-4; cdr3_nt: TGTGCCAGCAGCTTGCTCGGACAAGTGGGGTTCTTC; cdr3_aa: CASSLLGQVGFF
clone_size: .; j_call: TRBJ1-5; d_call: .; v_call: TRBV20-1; cdr3_nt: TGCAGTGCAAGGACATCGGGCAATCAGCCCCAGCATTTT; cdr3_aa: CSARTSGNQPQHF
clone_size: .; j_call: TRBJ2-1; d_call: .; v_call: TRBV6-5; cdr3_nt: TGTGCCAGCAGTCGCACAGGCAACAATGAGCAGTTCTTC; cdr3_aa: CASSRTGNNEQFF
clone_size: .; j_call: TRBJ2-2; d_call: .; v_call: TRBV20-1; cdr3_nt: TGCAGTGCTAGGCGGGGGCCGAACACCGGGGAGCTGTTTTTT; cdr3_aa: CSARRGPNTGELFF
clone_size: few; j_call: TRBJ1-2; d_call: .; v_call: TRBV29-1; cdr3_nt: TGCAGCGTTGATAAGGAGGGGTTGGTCTATGGCTACACCTTC; cdr3_aa: CSVDKEGLVYGYTF
clone_size: few; j_call: TRBJ1-1; d_call: .; v_call: TRBV6-2/TRBV6-3; cdr3_nt: TGTGCCAGCAGTGTGGGACCGGACCTGAACACTGAAGCTTTCTTT; cdr3_aa: CASSVGPDLNTEAFF
clone_size: many; j_call: TRBJ1-1; d_call: .; v_call: TRBV7-9; cdr3_nt: TGTGCCAGCAGCTTAGTTGTCACTGAAGCTTTCTTT; cdr3_aa: CASSLVVTEAFF
clone_size: .; j_call: TRBJ2-4; d_call: .; v_call: TRBV3-1; cdr3_nt: TGTGCCAGCAGCCCCCGGAATGCAGGGGACGCCAAAAACATTCAGTACTTC; cdr3_aa: CASSPRNAGDAKNIQYF
clone_size: many; j_call: TRBJ1-1; d_call: .; v_call: TRBV12-3/TRBV12-4; cdr3_nt: TGTGCCAGCACCGATACCGGGACACGGTTTAGCGCTTTCTTT; cdr3_aa: CASTDTGTRFSAFF
clone_size: once; j_call: TRBJ2-5; d_call: .; v_call: TRBV5-1; cdr3_nt: TGCGCCAGCAGCTTGTTGGGTTGGGGTTCCCAAGAGACCCAGTACTTC; cdr3_aa: CASSLLGWGSQETQYF
clone_size: few; j_call: TRBJ2-5; d_call: .; v_call: TRBV20-1; cdr3_nt: TGCAGTGCCAGTAGAGGGGCGGGAGAGACCCAGTACTTC; cdr3_aa: CSASRGAGETQYF
clone_size: .; j_call: TRBJ2-2; d_call: .; v_call: TRBV9; cdr3_nt: TGTGCCAGCAGCGTACGCGGGGGCGCTGGGACCGGGGAGCTGTTTTTT; cdr3_aa: CASSVRGGAGTGELFF
clone_size: .; j_call: TRBJ1-5; d_call: .; v_call: TRBV5-8; cdr3_nt: TGTGCCAGCAGCTTGGTTGGCCGGGGGAAGAATCAGCCCCAGCATTTT; cdr3_aa: CASSLVGRGKNQPQHF
clone_size: .; j_call: TRBJ1-1; d_call: TRBD1; v_call: TRBV29-1; cdr3_nt: TGCAGCGTTGACCGACAGGGGACTGAAGCTTTCTTT; cdr3_aa: CSVDRQGTEAFF
clone_size: few; j_call: TRBJ2-2; d_call: TRBD1; v_call: TRBV7-3; cdr3_nt: TGTGCCAGCAGTAGGACAGGGATCCCCGGGGAGCTGTTTTTT; cdr3_aa: CASSRTGIPGELFF
clone_size: few; j_call: TRBJ1-4; d_call: .; v_call: TRBV12-3/TRBV12-4; cdr3_nt: TGTGCCAGCAGACCGGGGGGAGTTTTGGCTAATGAAAAACTGTTTTTT; cdr3_aa: CASRPGGVLANEKLFF
clone_size: many; j_call: TRBJ1-2; d_call: .; v_call: TRBV4-1; cdr3_nt: TGCGCCAGCAGCCAAGATCGCTATGGCTACACCTTC; cdr3_aa: CASSQDRYGYTF
clone_size: .; j_call: TRBJ2-3; d_call: .; v_call: TRBV7-3; cdr3_nt: TGTGCCAGCAGCTTGAGTTCTACTGGAGGGACAGATACGCAGTATTTT; cdr3_aa: CASSLSSTGGTDTQYF
clone_size: few; j_call: TRBJ1-1; d_call: .; v_call: TRBV18; cdr3_nt: TGTGCCAGCTCACCGGGGGTAACTGAAGCTTTCTTT; cdr3_aa: CASSPGVTEAFF
clone_size: .; j_call: TRBJ1-5; d_call: TRBD1; v_call: TRBV12-3/TRBV12-4; cdr3_nt: TGTGCCAGCAGTTGGGACAGGGCCCAGCCCCAGCATTTT; cdr3_aa: CASSWDRAQPQHF
clone_size: many; j_call: TRBJ1-4; d_call: .; v_call: TRBV6-5; cdr3_nt: TGTGCCAGCAGTTACCGGGGAGAGGATGAAAAACTGTTTTTT; cdr3_aa: CASSYRGEDEKLFF
clone_size: many; j_call: TRBJ2-6; d_call: .; v_call: TRBV4-1; cdr3_nt: TGCGCCAGCAGCCAAGATTTTCGGGGGGCGCGGCTATCTTCTGGGGCCAACGTCCTGACTTTC; cdr3_aa: CASSQDFRGARLSSGANVLTF
clone_size: .; j_call: TRBJ2-1; d_call: TRBD1; v_call: TRBV12-3/TRBV12-4; cdr3_nt: TGTGCCAGCAGTTTTGGGAAGGGACAGTACAATGAGCAGTTCTTC; cdr3_aa: CASSFGKGQYNEQFF